The 20 T cell receptor beta chains presented below share a single source sample, sequenced in a study of response to subunit inactivated influenza vaccine. TCRdb analysed the RT-PCR reads with MiXCR anew, one entry per CDR3 protein. The table includes 450,000 to 600,000 distinct CDR3 sequences, 7.5% to 8.5% detected once. Sequencing used PBMCs from blood, obtained less than 30 months after vaccination. All receptors come from a man between 50 and 70 years old who received an inactivated influenza vaccine.

The V and J genes are TRBV4-2 and TRBJ2-6; no definite D call. CDR1 is LGHNA, CDR2 YNFKEQ, per germline. The ends were cut back, 2 bases at V and 2 bases at J, with 13 bases in the middle. This CDR3 region has 17 residues. This CDR3 is CASSQSVRTTGANVLTF. The CDR3 DNA is TGTGCCAGCAGCCAATCAGTTCGCACTACTGGGGCCAACGTCCTGACTTTC.

The chain recombines TRBV5-1 with TRBJ1-6; TRBD1 might be the D (5 bases). The CDR3 consists of 15 residues. The germline CDR1 and CDR2 sequences are SGHRS and YFSETQ. The V and J ends lost 4 bases and 5 bases respectively, with 13 bases between them. As DNA, the CDR3 is TGCGCCAGCAGCCTGAGGACACAGAATAATTCACCCCTCCACTTT. Amino acid sequence: CASSLRTQNNSPLHF.

This clonotype was observed many times. The V and J genes are TRBV29-1 and TRBJ2-2; the match to TRBD1 covers 8 bases. This CDR3 has 17 amino acids. Germline V gene sequence: CDR1 SQVTM, CDR2 ANQGSEA. V was clipped by 2 bases and J by 6 bases; unmatched bases: 14. CDR3 in amino acids: CSVELLEGTGQPGELFF. DNA for the CDR3: TGCAGCGTTGAATTACTAGAGGGGACAGGTCAGCCCGGGGAGCTGTTTTTT.

This clonotype appeared many times. V gene TRBV3-1 combines with J gene TRBJ2-3; 8 nucleotides match TRBD2. CDR1 is LGHDT, CDR2 YNNKEL, per germline (reference sequence). This CDR3 contains 15 residues. The ends lost 4 bases at V and 2 bases at J; junction bases unmatched: 5. CDR3 loop: CASSRTSYLTDTQYF. CDR3 in DNA: TGTGCCAGCAGCCGGACTAGCTACCTCACAGATACGCAGTATTTT.

Comments on this clonotype: Given the absence of the conserved phenylalanine or tryptophan at the CDR3 end, a read error is likely. The CDR3, as DNA: TGCAGCGCAGGCTCCCTCACAGATACGCAGTATTGT. Translation gives CSAGSLTDTQYC. The chain employs TRBV29-1 and TRBJ2-3; D is unresolved. This CDR3 spans 12 amino acids. Trimming stripped 7 bases from V and 2 bases from J, with 10 bases between. The germline gives CDR1 SQVTM, CDR2 ANQGSEA.

This clonotype has more than one count but fewer than ten. The chain combines TRBV24-1 with TRBJ2-1; 9 nucleotides agree with TRBD1. The CDR3 is 16 amino acids. With V trimmed by 4 bases and J by 6 bases, 9 bases remained unmatched. Germline CDR1 and CDR2: KGHDR and SFDVKD. The CDR3 bases are TGTGCCACCAGTGAACACGACAGGGGGATATTCAATGAGCAGTTCTTC. It yields the protein CATSEHDRGIFNEQFF.

This chain joins TRBV19 and TRBJ2-2, with D maybe TRBD2 (5 bases). Germline values: CDR1 LNHDA, CDR2 SQIVND (reference sequence). The CDR3 has 13 residues. V shed 2 bases and J shed 8 bases, with 9 bases lying between them. CDR3 DNA: TGTGCCAGTAGTATAAGTTCGGGGGGGGAGCTGTTTTTT. This gives the protein CASSISSGGELFF.

The DNA of the CDR3 is TGTGCCGGCCGCCTAGCGGGCTCCTACAATGAGCAGTTCTTC. Encoded protein: CAGRLAGSYNEQFF. The chain carries TRBV6-1 and TRBJ2-1; 8 bases agree with TRBD2. The CDR3 sequence is 14 residues long. V dropped 11 bases and J dropped 0; count of bases not matched to a gene: 6. The germline CDR1 and CDR2 sequences are MNHNS and SASEGT.

V and J are TRBV6-2 or TRBV6-3 and TRBJ2-2; 9 positions match TRBD1. Germline values: CDR1 MNHEY, CDR2 SVGEGT. CDR3 length: 16 residues. J lost 7 bases, V lost 7 bases, and 13 bases had no gene match. In DNA form, the CDR3 reads TGTGCCAGCACCGCGGGACAGGGAAGATCGGGCGGGGAGCTGTTTTTT. Protein product: CASTAGQGRSGGELFF.

The gene calls are TRBV4-1 and TRBJ1-1; 7 bases map to TRBD1. Losses at the gene ends were 3 bases for V and 5 bases for J; bases not matched to a gene: 15. Germline CDR1 reads MGHRA; CDR2 reads YSYEKL. The CDR3 is 17 amino acids. The CDR3 nucleotides are TGCGCCAGCAGCCACAATTTGAAACAGGGGCTCGGAACTGAAGCTTTCTTT. Encoded protein: CASSHNLKQGLGTEAFF.

V usage is TRBV18 and J usage is TRBJ1-3; TRBD1 might be the D (5 bases). This CDR3 region has 14 residues. The ends were cut back, 4 bases at V and 2 bases at J, with 9 bases in the middle. Germline assignment: CDR1 KGHSH and CDR2 LQKENI. The CDR3 sequence: CASSLQGPGNTIYF. CDR3 DNA: TGTGCCAGCTCACTCCAGGGACCTGGAAACACCATATATTTT.

The rearrangement joins TRBV2 to TRBJ1-3; the match to TRBD1 covers 7 bases. There are 17 residues in the CDR3. The trim removed 5 bases at V and 0 bases at J, leaving 10 bases unmatched. Germline CDR1 reads SNHLY; CDR2 reads FYNNEI. The chain's CDR3 is CASSRDMGQSSGNTIYF. DNA for the CDR3: TGTGCCAGCAGTCGAGATATGGGACAGAGCTCTGGAAACACCATATATTTT.

This clonotype has only a few counts. This rearrangement joins TRBV9 to TRBJ1-4; a weak D match, TRBD1 (5 bases). The CDR3 consists of 14 residues. Trimming pared 7 bases from V and 0 bases from J, leaving 10 bases between. CDR1 and CDR2 from the germline V gene are SGDLS and YYNGEE. The CDR3 DNA reads as TGTGCCAGCGGGGCCCAGGCAACTAATGAAAAACTGTTTTTT. Amino acids: CASGAQATNEKLFF.

A few counts support this clonotype. V is TRBV5-1 and J is TRBJ2-3; D is uncertain. V lost 3 bases and J lost 2, with 16 bases in between. The CDR3 sequence is 16 residues long. Per the germline V gene, CDR1 is SGHRS and CDR2 is YFSETQ. DNA for the CDR3: TGCGCCAGCAGCTCCCTAGGGCTGAAACACACAGATACGCAGTATTTT. This sequence encodes CASSSLGLKHTDTQYF.

This clonotype came up a few times. The rearrangement joins TRBV11-1 to TRBJ2-6; D is unresolved. This CDR3 region has 15 residues. The germline CDR1 and CDR2 sequences are SGHAT and FQDESV (reference sequence). V gave up 5 bases and J gave up 6 bases, with 14 bases separating them. The DNA of the CDR3 is TGTGCCAGCAGCAACGGAGCCACAATGGCCAACGTCCTGACTTTC. This codes for CASSNGATMANVLTF. The complete variable domain, with remaining parts taken from reference TRBV11-1 and TRBJ2-6, reads EAEVAQSPRYKITEKSQAVAFWCDPISGHATLYWYRQILGQGPELLVQFQDESVVDDSQLPKDRFSAERLKGVDSTLKIQPAELGDSAMYLCASSNGATMANVLTFGAGSRLTVL.

The chain joins TRBV5-6 to TRBJ2-1, with D uncertain. The CDR3 loop spans 15 amino acids. Germline CDR1 is SGHDT and CDR2 is YYEEEE. Trimming left V 4 bases short and J 4 bases short, with 15 bases between. The chain's CDR3 is CASSDALGSYNEQFF. For the CDR3, the DNA is TGTGCCAGCAGCGACGCCTTGGGGTCTTACAATGAGCAGTTCTTC.

The chain has TRBV11-2 and TRBJ1-2; no clear D. The length of the CDR3 is 18 residues. Trimming shortened V by 4 bases and J by 6 bases, and 27 bases separated the two germline ends. Germline V gives CDR1 SGHAT, CDR2 FQNNGV. The CDR3 sequence: CASSSPGGALVGLDGYTF. The DNA for the CDR3 is TGTGCCAGCAGCTCACCGGGTGGCGCCCTCGTAGGTTTGGATGGCTACACCTTC. Supplemented by reference TRBV11-2 and TRBJ1-2, the full variable domain reads EAGVAQSPRYKIIEKRQSVAFWCNPISGHATLYWYQQILGQGPKLLIQFQNNGVVDDSQLPKDRFSAERLKGVDSTLKIQPAKLEDSAVYLCASSSPGGALVGLDGYTFGSGTRLTVV.

The V call is TRBV20-1, the J call TRBJ2-7, with 10 bases fitting TRBD2. This CDR3 region has 15 residues. V lost 3 bases and J lost 2; bases outside the gene matches: 7. Germline V gives CDR1 DFQATT, CDR2 SNEGSKA (reference sequence). CDR3 region: CSASISAGGPYEQYF. The CDR3 nucleotides are TGCAGTGCTAGTATCTCAGCGGGGGGGCCCTACGAGCAGTACTTC.

The rearrangement joins TRBV18 to TRBJ2-1; D gene unclear. This CDR3 is built from 15 residues. Looked up from germline, CDR1 is KGHSH and CDR2 is LQKENI. The V gene lost 3 bases and the J gene lost 1 base, with 10 bases spanning the gap. For the CDR3, the DNA is TGTGCCAGCTCACCGTCCGCCATGTCCTACAATGAGCAGTTCTTC. Translating it yields CASSPSAMSYNEQFF.

This clonotype was counted ten times or more. The V gene is TRBV7-8, the J gene TRBJ1-5; TRBD1 matches 10 bases. V lost 4 bases to trimming and J lost 4 bases; unmatched junction nucleotides: 4. The germline gives CDR1 SGHVS, CDR2 FQNEAQ. The CDR3 contains 15 residues. The CDR3 DNA reads as TGTGCCAGCAGCTCGTCGGACAGGGGGAATCAGCCCCAGCATTTT. Its protein product is CASSSSDRGNQPQHF.